A single sample gave rise to the 29 T cell receptor beta chains below, sequenced in a study of PD-L1 blockade in urothelial cancer. This table comes from immunoSEQ multiplex PCR, and its TCRdb copy is limited to in-frame clones, with some not included. The sample yields tens of thousands of clones, roughly 84% seen once. The sample consisted of PBMCs, taken around atezolizumab (anti-PD-L1) treatment. The origin of the receptors is a man between 65 and 85 years old with urothelial cancer.

This clone appeared once. The gene calls are TRBV5-8 and TRBJ2-6; D remains unclear. The germline gives CDR1 SGHTS, CDR2 YDEGEE. The CDR3 has 16 amino acids. The V gene lost 0 bases and the J gene lost 0 bases, with 7 bases spanning the gap. The CDR3 DNA reads TGTGCCAGCAGCTTGGGTCTGAGCTCTGGGGCCAACGTCCTGACTTTC. Translation: CASSLGLSSGANVLTF.

The V call is TRBV10-3, the J call TRBJ2-3, with 8 bases matching TRBD2. Germline V gene data show CDR1 as ENHRY and CDR2 as SYGVKD. Trimming took 6 bases from V and 2 from J; bases not matched to a gene: 13. The CDR3 sequence is 17 residues long. CDR3 in DNA: TGTGCCATCAGGGATACTAGGAGCGGGAGTCACACAGATACGCAGTATTTT. This gives the protein CAIRDTRSGSHTDTQYF.

J is TRBJ1-6 and V is TRBV5-6; D perhaps matches TRBD1 (6 bases). Germline V gene lookup returns CDR1 SGHDT and CDR2 YYEEEE. This CDR3 contains 17 residues. V lost 0 bases, J lost 9 bases, and 19 bases lay in between. The CDR3 DNA is TGTGCCAGCAGCTTGGAGGCACAGGGTCACAGAAGTTCACCCCTCCACTTT. Translated: CASSLEAQGHRSSPLHF.

CDR3 protein: CASSLETGTSGRSTYEQYF. Here the CDR3 DNA reads TGCGCCAGCAGCTTGGAAACCGGGACTAGCGGGAGGTCTACCTACGAGCAGTACTTC. The genes are TRBV5-1 and TRBJ2-7, with 15 bases lining up with TRBD2. In germline, CDR1 is SGHRS, CDR2 YFSETQ. There are 19 residues in the CDR3. J gave up 2 bases and V 0 bases, and 9 bases lay outside the gene matches.

J is TRBJ1-1 and V is TRBV11-2; D not resolved. Per the germline V gene, CDR1 is SGHAT and CDR2 is FQNNGV. This CDR3 region has 14 residues. Trimming shortened V by 1 base and J by 1 base, and 7 bases separated the two germline ends. As DNA, the CDR3 is TGTGCCAGCAGCTTAGGGGCAGGGAACACTGAAGCTTTCTTT. Translation: CASSLGAGNTEAFF.

The chain carries TRBV5-4 and TRBJ2-1; D not certain. CDR3 length: 16 amino acids. Trimming cost V 2 bases and J 0 bases, with 12 bases left between them. CDR1 and CDR2 (germline): SGHNT, YYREEE (reference sequence). The CDR3 loop is CASSFPRGYSYNEQFF. In nucleotides, the CDR3 is TGTGCCAGCAGCTTCCCGCGCGGATACTCCTACAATGAGCAGTTCTTC.

The chain is built from TRBV11-1 and TRBJ2-7; a possible D gene is TRBD2 (6 bases). The CDR3 sequence is 12 residues long. Looked up from germline, CDR1 is SGHAT and CDR2 is FQDESV (reference sequence). The germline V and J ends were trimmed by 5 bases and 5 bases, with 10 bases remaining between them. CDR3 sequence: CASSPDYNEQYF. DNA for the CDR3: TGTGCCAGCAGCCCGGACTACAACGAGCAGTACTTC. Filled out from reference TRBV11-1 and TRBJ2-7, the complete variable domain reads EAEVAQSPRYKITEKSQAVAFWCDPISGHATLYWYRQILGQGPELLVQFQDESVVDDSQLPKDRFSAERLKGVDSTLKIQPAELGDSAMYLCASSPDYNEQYFGPGTRLTVT.

The V call is TRBV25-1, the J call TRBJ2-2, with 12 bases fitting TRBD2. From germline, CDR1 is MGHDK and CDR2 SYGVNS. CDR3 length: 16 residues. The V and J ends lost 3 bases and 6 bases, in that order; junction bases with no gene match: 5. CDR3 DNA: TGTGCCAGCAGTGATGACACTAGCGGGAGGCCCGGGGAGCTGTTTTTT. It specifies CASSDDTSGRPGELFF.

The rearrangement joins TRBV2 to TRBJ1-1; 9 bases are a match to TRBD1. The V and J ends lost 6 bases and 5 bases, in that order; junction bases with no gene match: 16. The CDR3 length is 17 residues. Germline CDR1 reads SNHLY; CDR2 reads FYNNEI. The DNA for the CDR3 is TGTGCCAGCAGAGATACAGGGGGCCTCGGAGGAGTGACTGAAGCTTTCTTT. It encodes CASRDTGGLGGVTEAFF.

J is TRBJ1-2 and V is TRBV9; D remains ambiguous. The CDR3 contains 15 residues. Trimming took 2 bases from V and 5 from J, leaving 16 bases between them. In germline, CDR1 is SGDLS, CDR2 YYNGEE. CDR3 amino acids: CASSVREDPVYGYTF. Here the CDR3 DNA reads TGTGCCAGCAGCGTGCGGGAGGACCCGGTGTATGGCTACACCTTC.

There are a few counts of this clone. The chain carries TRBV4-1 and TRBJ1-1, with D possibly matching TRBD1 (5 bases). This CDR3 has 13 amino acids. Germline V gene lookup returns CDR1 MGHRA and CDR2 YSYEKL. V lost 8 bases and J lost 6, with 16 bases in between. The CDR3 DNA is TGCGCCAGCCGTGGGACTGGGTGGGCTGAAGCTTTCTTT. Residues: CASRGTGWAEAFF.

The chain uses TRBV5-6 and TRBJ2-1; 7 bases are shared with TRBD2. The length of the CDR3 is 16 residues. Germline V gene sequence: CDR1 SGHDT, CDR2 YYEEEE. The V and J ends lost 0 bases and 6 bases, in that order; junction bases with no gene match: 9. This chain's CDR3 is CASSLVGGSGRNEQFF. In DNA form, the CDR3 reads TGTGCCAGCAGCTTGGTGGGCGGGAGCGGTCGCAATGAGCAGTTCTTC. The whole variable domain, filled in from reference TRBV5-6 and TRBJ2-1, reads DAGVTQSPTHLIKTRGQQVTLRCSPKSGHDTVSWYQQALGQGPQFIFQYYEEEERQRGNFPDRFSGHQFPNYSSELNVNALLLGDSALYLCASSLVGGSGRNEQFFGPGTRLTVL.

V gene TRBV6-6 combines with J gene TRBJ2-7; D gene uncertain. Deletions cut 5 bases from V and 0 bases from J, with 11 bases between. Germline values: CDR1 MNHNY, CDR2 SVGAGI (reference sequence). The CDR3 is 14 residues long. The CDR3 protein is CASSPLLRSYEQYF. CDR3 DNA sequence: TGTGCCAGCAGTCCCCTACTTCGCTCCTACGAGCAGTACTTC.

The chain employs TRBV7-9 and TRBJ2-6, with unresolved D. Germline V gene data show CDR1 as SEHNR and CDR2 as FQNEAQ (reference sequence). The V and J ends lost 5 bases and 4 bases respectively, with 18 bases between them. CDR3 size: 17 residues. The CDR3 protein is CASSPRGSFAGANVLTF. CDR3 sequence (DNA): TGTGCCAGCAGCCCCCGCGGTTCATTCGCGGGGGCCAACGTCCTGACTTTC. Together with reference TRBV7-9 and TRBJ2-6, the CDR3 gives the full variable domain: DTGVSQNPRHKITKRGQNVTFRCDPISEHNRLYWYRQTLGQGPEFLTYFQNEAQLEKSRLLSDRFSAERPKGSFSTLEIQRTEQGDSAMYLCASSPRGSFAGANVLTFGAGSRLTVL.

V usage is TRBV5-1 and J usage is TRBJ2-7, with 9 bases fitting TRBD1. Germline loops: CDR1 SGHRS, CDR2 YFSETQ. Germline trimming cut 3 bases from V and 5 bases from J; bases unmatched to any gene: 6. This CDR3 is built from 14 residues. The CDR3 region has the DNA TGCGCCAGCAGCTCCACAGGGGGCATCAACGAGCAGTACTTC. Its translation: CASSSTGGINEQYF.

This chain connects TRBV28 to TRBJ1-2; TRBD1 is a possible D gene (5 bases). This CDR3 region has 13 residues. Germline assignment: CDR1 MDHEN and CDR2 SYDVKM. The V gene lost 3 bases and the J gene lost 4 bases, with 9 bases spanning the gap. DNA for the CDR3: TGTGCCAGCAGTTTGGGGACTCCCTATGGCTACACCTTC. This encodes CASSLGTPYGYTF.

The chain couples TRBV28 to TRBJ2-2; possible D gene TRBD2, 7 bases. Germline assignment: CDR1 MDHEN and CDR2 SYDVKM. The V end lost 3 bases, the J end lost 7 bases, and 12 bases lay between the germline ends. This CDR3 is 14 amino acids long. The chain's CDR3 is CASSFAGAVGELFF. In DNA form, the CDR3 reads TGTGCCAGCAGTTTCGCGGGGGCCGTCGGGGAGCTGTTTTTT. Together with reference TRBV28 and TRBJ2-2, the CDR3 gives the full variable domain: DVKVTQSSRYLVKRTGEKVFLECVQDMDHENMFWYRQDPGLGLRLIYFSYDVKMKEKGDIPEGYSVSREKKERFSLILESASTNQTSMYLCASSFAGAVGELFFGEGSRLTVL.

In this sample, this clone turned up a few times. This sequence joins TRBV28 and TRBJ1-2, with D unresolved. The CDR3 runs 14 residues. Germline V lookup: CDR1 MDHEN, CDR2 SYDVKM. Trimming cost V 2 bases and J 4 bases, with 11 bases left between them. The CDR3 coding sequence is TGTGCCAGCAGTTTAAGGGAGGGCGCCTATGGCTACACCTTC. Translation: CASSLREGAYGYTF.

This clone was recorded once. The V and J genes are TRBV6-5 and TRBJ2-7; D is possibly TRBD1 (6 bases). The ends were cut back, 6 bases at V and 5 bases at J, with 17 bases in the middle. CDR1 and CDR2 from the germline V gene are MNHEY and SVGAGI. CDR3 length equals 14 residues. The CDR3 region has the DNA TGTGCCAGCAGCCCAACTTCGCAGGGGCACGAGCAGTACTTC. Translation: CASSPTSQGHEQYF.

The CDR3 loop reads CASSPEPTIYGYTF. DNA of the CDR3: TGTGCCAGCTCACCAGAGCCCACTATCTATGGCTACACCTTC. The chain employs TRBV18 and TRBJ1-2, with unresolved D. V was clipped by 2 bases and J by 4 bases, with 11 bases between them. CDR3 length: 14 amino acids. The germline gives CDR1 KGHSH, CDR2 LQKENI.

CDR3 bases: TGTGCCACCAGCAGAGATGCGACAGGGGGAATCGCTGGCTACACCTTC. Protein: CATSRDATGGIAGYTF. The chain employs TRBV15 and TRBJ1-2; 9 bases align to TRBD1. V lost 0 bases and J lost 7; bases outside the gene matches: 9. This CDR3 is 16 amino acids long. Germline V CDR1 and CDR2: LNHNV, YYDKDF (reference sequence). Combining the CDR3 with reference TRBV15 and TRBJ1-2 gives the whole variable domain DAMVIQNPRYQVTQFGKPVTLSCSQTLNHNVMYWYQQKSSQAPKLLFHYYDKDFNNEADTPDNFQSRRPNTSFCFLDIRSPGLGDTAMYLCATSRDATGGIAGYTFGSGTRLTVV.

This chain uses TRBV10-1 with TRBJ2-1, with D possibly being TRBD1 (7 bases). This CDR3 has 16 residues. Germline CDR1 reads WNHNN; CDR2 reads SYGVQD (reference sequence). Trimming left V 0 bases short and J 3 bases short, with 12 bases between. In DNA, the CDR3 is TGCGCCAGCAGTGAGTCGGCAGGGGGGCTCTACAATGAGCAGTTCTTC. Its protein product is CASSESAGGLYNEQFF.

The chain has TRBV29-1 and TRBJ2-1; D remains unclear. Trimming pared 7 bases from V and 6 bases from J, leaving 10 bases between. Looked up from germline, CDR1 is SQVTM and CDR2 is ANQGSEA. The CDR3 has 11 residues. The CDR3 coding sequence is TGCAGCGCCGCTCCTAGCAATGAGCAGTTCTTC. Residues: CSAAPSNEQFF.

The V call is TRBV27, the J call TRBJ2-1; the D gene is possibly TRBD2 (6 bases). CDR1 and CDR2 (germline): MNHEY, SMNVEV (reference sequence). This CDR3 region has 16 residues. The V and J ends lost 5 bases and 0 bases respectively, with 14 bases between them. The CDR3 DNA reads TGTGCCAGCAGTGTGGTAGGAGCGGGCTCCTACAATGAGCAGTTCTTC. Its translation is CASSVVGAGSYNEQFF.

This chain connects TRBV10-3 to TRBJ2-1, with TRBD1 identical over 7 bases. V lost 7 bases to trimming and J lost 0 bases; unmatched junction nucleotides: 18. Germline values: CDR1 ENHRY, CDR2 SYGVKD. This CDR3 spans 19 amino acids. DNA for the CDR3: TGTGCCATCACCGCAGGGGCAGGGGGACGGAAAATCTCCTACAATGAGCAGTTCTTC. Protein product: CAITAGAGGRKISYNEQFF.

CDR3 region: CASSLSGTLSYEQYF. The CDR3 nucleotides are TGTGCCAGCAGTTTATCGGGGACACTCTCCTACGAGCAGTACTTC. The chain carries TRBV28 and TRBJ2-7; D is possibly TRBD1 (6 bases). CDR1 is MDHEN, CDR2 SYDVKM, per germline. Trimming took off 1 base at V and 0 bases at J, with 10 bases between the two ends. The CDR3 runs to 15 residues.

The chain employs TRBV5-1 and TRBJ2-1; TRBD2 might be the D (6 bases). This CDR3 comprises 16 residues. Per germline, CDR1 SGHRS and CDR2 YFSETQ. Trimming removed 1 base from V and 5 bases from J, with 16 bases in between. CDR3 in amino acids: CASSLFGGMMDNEQFF. The CDR3 DNA reads TGCGCCAGCAGCTTGTTCGGCGGGATGATGGACAATGAGCAGTTCTTC.

The CDR3 protein is CASSTNERLAGVPPYEQYF. CDR3 DNA: TGTGCCAGCAGCACCAATGAACGGCTAGCGGGAGTACCCCCCTACGAGCAGTACTTC. The V gene is TRBV28, the J gene TRBJ2-7, with 10 nucleotides matching TRBD2. Trimming took 6 bases from V and 2 from J; bases not matched to a gene: 19. CDR1 is MDHEN and CDR2 is SYDVKM in the germline V gene. The length of the CDR3 is 19 residues. The full variable domain, completed using reference TRBV28 and TRBJ2-7, is DVKVTQSSRYLVKRTGEKVFLECVQDMDHENMFWYRQDPGLGLRLIYFSYDVKMKEKGDIPEGYSVSREKKERFSLILESASTNQTSMYLCASSTNERLAGVPPYEQYFGPGTRLTVT.

The CDR3 protein is CASSRRQGQGETQYF. The DNA for the CDR3 is TGTGCCAGCTCCCGCCGACAGGGCCAGGGGGAGACCCAGTACTTC. The rearrangement uses TRBV18 and TRBJ2-5, with TRBD1 identical over 7 bases. The germline V gene has CDR1 KGHSH and CDR2 LQKENI. This CDR3 is 15 amino acids long. V shed 6 bases, J shed 5 bases, and the junction held 12 bases outside the gene matches.